This TCR beta chain was profiled in a study of shared clonotypes between healthy human individuals. General observations from the study: Lower generation probabilities were found for non-shared clonotypes than for those shared by all four donors.

CD45RA+ naive and CD45RA-negative memory subsets were separated from CD4+ cells. Every subset's genomic DNA went evenly onto several immunoSEQ plates. Assay: immunoSEQ multiplex PCR; the TCRdb copy retains only in-frame clones and omits some. The sample shows about 1.5 million clones, approximately 98% of them seen only once. As regards this clone: Its specificity is not known.

Germline loops: CDR1 SGHDN, CDR2 FVKESK. V lost 0 bases to trimming and J lost 2 bases, with 16 bases between them. This CDR3 spans 17 amino acids. This receptor was obtained from a man aged 25-45 years in good health. This chain links TRBV14 with TRBJ2-5; D possibly corresponds to TRBD2 (5 bases). Sequenced input: naive CD4+ T cells sorted from blood. Subset specified: CD45RA+ positively selected. The DNA for the CDR3 is TGTGCCAGCAGCCAAGACCTCGCGTTTAGGAGGCAAGAGACCCAGTACTTC. Translating gives CASSQDLAFRRQETQYF.